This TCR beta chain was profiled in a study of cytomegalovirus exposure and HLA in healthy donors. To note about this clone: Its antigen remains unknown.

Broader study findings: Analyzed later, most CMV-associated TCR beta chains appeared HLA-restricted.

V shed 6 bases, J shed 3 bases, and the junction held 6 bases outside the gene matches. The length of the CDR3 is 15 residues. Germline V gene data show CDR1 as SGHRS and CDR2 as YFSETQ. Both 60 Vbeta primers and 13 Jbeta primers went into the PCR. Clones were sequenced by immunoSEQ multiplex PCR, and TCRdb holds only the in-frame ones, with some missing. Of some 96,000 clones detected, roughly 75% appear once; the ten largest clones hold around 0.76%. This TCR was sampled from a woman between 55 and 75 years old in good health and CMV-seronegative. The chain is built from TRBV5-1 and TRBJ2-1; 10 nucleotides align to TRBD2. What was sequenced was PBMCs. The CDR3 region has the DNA TGCGCCAGCACCCCTACTAGCGGGGTCTACAATGAGCAGTTCTTC. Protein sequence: CASTPTSGVYNEQFF.